A selection of T cell receptor beta chains follows, all from one sample in a study of blood T cell repertoires in COVID-19. The assay was immunoSEQ multiplex PCR, and TCRdb's table has in-frame clones only and misses some. The profile shows around 380,000 clones, 81% of them singletons. The specimen sequenced was peripheral blood. These TCRs come from a human donor with acute or convalescent COVID-19. The donor label of this sample is uncertain. Both conserved end residues are part of each CDR3. D genes are given only for firm matches. Size tells how often a clone was seen (once, few, many) or the class of an expanded clone, and some rows leave it out.

d_call	j_call	clone_size	v_call	cdr3_aa	cdr3_nt
NA	TRBJ2-7	NA	TRBV18	CASSPGTRYEQYF	TGTGCCAGCTCACCAGGGACACGCTACGAGCAGTACTTC
TRBD1	TRBJ1-5	once	TRBV7-9	CASSSTGGHQPQHF	TGTGCCAGCAGCTCGACAGGGGGGCATCAGCCCCAGCATTTT
TRBD1	TRBJ1-2	NA	TRBV5-5	CASSPLQGDYGYTF	TGTGCCAGCAGCCCCTTACAGGGGGACTATGGCTACACCTTC
NA	TRBJ2-2	NA	TRBV7-9	CASSSGNTGELFF	TGTGCCAGCAGCTCAGGAAACACCGGGGAGCTGTTTTTT
TRBD2	TRBJ2-1	NA	TRBV6-5	CASTISGGPYNEQFF	TGTGCCAGCACCATTAGCGGGGGGCCCTACAATGAGCAGTTCTTC
NA	TRBJ1-5	NA	TRBV10-2	CASSVYQMNQPQHF	TGCGCCAGCAGTGTTTACCAGATGAATCAGCCCCAGCATTTT
NA	TRBJ2-7	NA	TRBV3-1/TRBV3-2	CASSQNWRGQQYF	TGTGCCAGCAGCCAGAATTGGCGGGGTCAGCAGTACTTC
TRBD1	TRBJ1-1	NA	TRBV5-1	CASSSGQGGGNTEAFF	TGCGCCAGCAGCTCCGGACAGGGAGGGGGAAACACTGAAGCTTTCTTT
TRBD2	TRBJ2-7	NA	TRBV2	CASRQGLAEYEQYF	TGTGCCAGCAGGCAGGGACTAGCGGAATACGAGCAGTACTTC
NA	TRBJ1-1	NA	TRBV7-6	CASSLAEEWVRGTEAFF	TGTGCCAGCAGCTTAGCGGAGGAGTGGGTCCGTGGTACTGAAGCTTTCTTT
TRBD2	TRBJ2-7	NA	TRBV6-5	CASSLSGASSYEQYF	TGTGCCAGCAGCCTTAGCGGGGCTAGCTCATACGAGCAGTACTTC